Here is one T cell receptor beta chain with its context. Symptom resolution, clearance, or two negative PCRs marked donors in Cohort 3 as recovered. The data were obtained in a study of blood T cell repertoires in COVID-19. About the research overall: Nucleic acid was either cDNA or gDNA, and it came from T cells, B-cell-depleted T cells, or PBMCs.

In the authors' methods: The authors estimated nucleated cell counts from reference gene primer amplification. This table comes from immunoSEQ multiplex PCR, and its TCRdb copy is limited to in-frame clones, with some not included. The DNA was the basis for D and trimming; V, J and clone size are from that table. Among 150,000 to 200,000 clones, approximately 80% were seen once, and the ten largest hold roughly 8%. Germline V gene sequence: CDR1 LGHNA, CDR2 YNFKEQ. This CDR3 is 16 amino acids long. V dropped 0 bases and J dropped 2 bases, with 14 bases sitting between them. The genes are TRBV4-2 and TRBJ2-7; the D gene is possibly TRBD2 (5 bases). The sample taken for sequencing was PBMCs or T cells enriched from blood (not recorded which). This TCR derives from a woman in her fifties or sixties who had recovered from COVID-19. The CDR3 DNA reads as TGTGCCAGCAGCCAAGAAGGGTACGAGGAGGCCTACGAGCAGTACTTC. Protein sequence: CASSQEGYEEAYEQYF.